The clone carrying this T cell receptor (beta chain) was found a few times. The data were obtained in a study of blood T cell repertoires in COVID-19. About the research overall: Samples taken during acute and convalescent COVID-19 were collected in the United States, Italy and Spain. The analysed material was cDNA or gDNA that came from T cells, B-cell-depleted T cells, or PBMCs.

Assay: immunoSEQ multiplex PCR; the TCRdb copy retains only in-frame clones and omits some. The sample holds around 93,000 clones, around 79% seen once. Per germline, CDR1 KGHSH and CDR2 LQKENI. V lost 4 bases to trimming and J lost 6 bases, with 6 bases between them. This CDR3 comprises 12 residues. Sequenced sample: peripheral blood. The clonotype comes from a woman older than 75 with acute or convalescent COVID-19. The chain employs TRBV18 and TRBJ2-2; D unclear. DNA of the CDR3: TGTGCCAGCTCACTACAGTCCGGGGAGCTGTTTTTT. It codes for CASSLQSGELFF.